A single sample gave rise to the 12 T cell receptor beta chains below, sequenced in a study of cytomegalovirus exposure and HLA in healthy donors. Amplification used 60 Vbeta primers and 13 Jbeta primers. The method was immunoSEQ multiplex PCR; TCRdb's version includes in-frame clones alone and lacks a portion of them. The sample yields roughly 69,000 clones, almost 75% seen once. Material for sequencing was PBMCs. These TCRs come from a man aged 45-60 years in good health and CMV-seronegative.

The sample holds a few counts of this clone. This chain connects TRBV5-1 to TRBJ1-5; tentatively, D is TRBD1 (6 bases). Germline CDR1 SGHRS, CDR2 YFSETQ. This CDR3 contains 15 residues. The ends were cut back, 0 bases at V and 2 bases at J, with 9 bases in the middle. The CDR3 sequence: CASSLGQDGNQPQHF. CDR3 coding DNA: TGCGCCAGCAGCTTGGGACAGGATGGCAATCAGCCCCAGCATTTT.

This chain joins TRBV4-1 and TRBJ2-1; 7 bases are shared with TRBD2. CDR1 and CDR2 from the germline V gene are MGHRA and YSYEKL. This CDR3 has 14 amino acids. V shed 5 bases and J 7 bases; nucleotides not matched to a gene: 8. In nucleotides, the CDR3 is TGCGCCAGCAGCTTCGGATCCGGGGGGAATGAGCAGTTCTTC. This codes for CASSFGSGGNEQFF.

This clone has a handful of counts. V is TRBV11-2 and J is TRBJ2-1; 10 bases are shared with TRBD2. V dropped 4 bases and J dropped 6; count of bases not matched to a gene: 6. The CDR3 is 15 amino acids. The germline CDR1 and CDR2 sequences are SGHAT and FQNNGV. CDR3 protein: CASSSQLAGSNEQFF. The DNA for the CDR3 is TGTGCCAGCAGCTCCCAACTAGCGGGGAGCAATGAGCAGTTCTTC.

About this clone: The sample has other DNA sequences that encode this CDR3 too. The chain carries TRBV25-1 and TRBJ1-2, with 7 bases aligning to TRBD1. CDR3 size: 13 residues. Per germline, CDR1 MGHDK and CDR2 SYGVNS. The junction had 13 bases not matched to a gene; V was cut back by 4 bases and J by 14 bases. CDR3 protein: CASSVAPGQWYTF. The CDR3 nucleotides are TGTGCCAGCAGTGTGGCCCCGGGACAGTGGTATACCTTC.

The chain recombines TRBV9 with TRBJ2-3; 10 nucleotides line up with TRBD1. J was trimmed by 3 bases and V by 3 bases; bases with no gene match: 7. Looked up from germline, CDR1 is SGDLS and CDR2 is YYNGEE. The CDR3 extends over 16 amino acids. CDR3 protein: CASSADRGLGTDTQYF. The CDR3, as DNA: TGTGCCAGCAGCGCAGACAGGGGGCTCGGTACAGATACGCAGTATTTT.

Worth noting for this clone: The germline gene is not matched at one end of the junction; a read error may be the cause. This chain uses TRBV9 with TRBJ1-2; 12 bases fit TRBD1. This CDR3 has 12 residues. The V gene's germline CDR1 is SGDLS and CDR2 YYNGEE. CDR3 DNA: TGTGCCAGCAGCGCAATGGGACAGGGGGCCTCCTTC. It is translated as CASSAMGQGASF.

This clone is a singleton in its sample. The chain employs TRBV7-3 and TRBJ2-1; a possible D gene is TRBD1 (6 bases). V lost 4 bases and J lost 13, with 17 bases in between. The CDR3 totals 13 residues. CDR1 and CDR2 (germline): SGHTA, FQGTGA. CDR3 loop: CASSSPGRGYQFF. CDR3 in DNA: TGTGCCAGCAGCTCGCCCGGTAGGGGGTACCAGTTCTTC. Full variable domain (outside the CDR3, taken from reference TRBV7-3 and TRBJ2-1): GAGVSQTPSNKVTEKGKYVELRCDPISGHTALYWYRQSLGQGPEFLIYFQGTGAADDSGLPNDRFFAVRPEGSVSTLKIQRTERGDSAVYLCASSSPGRGYQFFGPGTRLTVL.

This clone was picked up a small number of times. This rearrangement joins TRBV25-1 to TRBJ2-2; 7 bases match TRBD1. V lost 8 bases and J lost 8; bases outside the gene matches: 8. CDR1 and CDR2 from the germline V gene are MGHDK and SYGVNS. The CDR3 has 13 residues. Here the CDR3 reads CASQIQGLGELFF. The CDR3 coding sequence is TGTGCCAGCCAAATACAGGGGCTGGGGGAGCTGTTTTTT.

This chain connects TRBV5-1 to TRBJ2-5; 8 bases agree with TRBD2. Losses at the gene ends were 0 bases for V and 5 bases for J; bases not matched to a gene: 9. The CDR3 has 16 amino acids. CDR1 is SGHRS, CDR2 YFSETQ, per germline. Here the CDR3 reads CASSLAATSVWETQYF. The CDR3 DNA reads as TGCGCCAGCAGCTTGGCTGCGACTAGCGTCTGGGAGACCCAGTACTTC.

This clone was observed a handful of times. The CDR3, as DNA: TGTGCCAGCAGCTTAGGGGAGGGCTACGAGCAGTACTTC. Amino acid sequence: CASSLGEGYEQYF. This chain uses TRBV11-2 with TRBJ2-7; 7 bases line up with TRBD2. The CDR3 consists of 13 residues. CDR1 and CDR2 from the germline V gene are SGHAT and FQNNGV. With 1 base clipped from V and 3 bases from J, the junction kept 0 bases outside the gene matches.

The chain joins TRBV9 to TRBJ2-1; D might be TRBD2 (6 bases). The CDR3 loop spans 16 amino acids. Deletions cut 3 bases from V and 3 bases from J, with 16 bases between. From germline, CDR1 is SGDLS and CDR2 YYNGEE. In nucleotides, the CDR3 is TGTGCCAGCAGCGCGACTTTAGCGGACCACTACAATGAGCAGTTCTTC. This encodes CASSATLADHYNEQFF.

The genes are TRBV5-8 and TRBJ1-5, with 11 bases lining up with TRBD1. V lost 4 bases to trimming and J lost 10 bases; unmatched junction nucleotides: 7. The germline gives CDR1 SGHTS, CDR2 YDEGEE. The CDR3 totals 14 residues. The DNA of the CDR3 is TGTGCCAGCAGCCAAACCGGGACAGGGGGACCCCAGCATTTT. It codes for CASSQTGTGGPQHF.